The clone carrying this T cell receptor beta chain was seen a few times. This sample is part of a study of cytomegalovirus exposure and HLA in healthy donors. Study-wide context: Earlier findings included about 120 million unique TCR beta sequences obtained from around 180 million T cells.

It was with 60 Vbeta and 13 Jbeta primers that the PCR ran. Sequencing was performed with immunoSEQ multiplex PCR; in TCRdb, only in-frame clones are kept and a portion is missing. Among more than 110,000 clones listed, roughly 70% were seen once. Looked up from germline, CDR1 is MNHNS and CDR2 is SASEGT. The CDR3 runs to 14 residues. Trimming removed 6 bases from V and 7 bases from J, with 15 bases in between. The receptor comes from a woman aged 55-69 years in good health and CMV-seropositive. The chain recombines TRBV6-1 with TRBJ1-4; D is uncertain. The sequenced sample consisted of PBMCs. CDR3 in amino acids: CASRRGILAEKLFF. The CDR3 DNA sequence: TGTGCCAGCAGGAGAGGGATTTTAGCTGAAAAACTGTTTTTT.